The rows below give T cell receptor beta chains drawn from one sample of a study of Graves' ophthalmopathy and Graves' hyperthyroidism. One entry per CDR3 protein, called by TCRdb with MiXCR from the multiplex PCR reads. The table lists around 590,000 distinct CDR3 sequences, about 35% of them singletons. What was sequenced was peripheral blood or thyroid tissue (not recorded which). The receptors were sampled from an adult man with Graves' hyperthyroidism. CDR3s leave out the opening cysteine and the closing phenylalanine or tryptophan. Expanded clones get a size class; other rows say once, few or many, or leave the size out.

clone_size: many; v_call: TRBV7-9; cdr3_aa: ASSFPGQAYEQY
clone_size: .; v_call: TRBV14; cdr3_aa: ASSLGQGFRAF
clone_size: .; v_call: TRBV16; cdr3_aa: ASSQTVREQY
clone_size: few; v_call: TRBV5-1; cdr3_aa: ASSAEPGQPTSGNTIY
clone_size: few; v_call: TRBV4-1; cdr3_aa: ASSQLGTGRYEQY
clone_size: many; v_call: TRBV25-1; cdr3_aa: ASSPSAGVNSPLH
clone_size: many; v_call: TRBV5-4; cdr3_aa: ASSLDPSSYNEQF
clone_size: .; v_call: TRBV29-1; cdr3_aa: SVLGTDSYNEQF
clone_size: many; v_call: TRBV7-8; cdr3_aa: ASSLAEMTDLYGYT
clone_size: many; v_call: TRBV7-9; cdr3_aa: ASSFGQAYNSPLH